This TCR beta chain was recovered during a study of T cells after posttransplantation cyclophosphamide. Trimming removed 6 bases at V and 0 bases at J, with 15 bases between. Germline CDR1 MDHEN, CDR2 SYDVKM. The CDR3 has 15 amino acids. This related bone marrow graft donor gave peripheral blood on the day of marrow donation. The assay was immunoSEQ multiplex PCR, and TCRdb's table has in-frame clones only and misses some. The table records a few thousand clones, more than 60% of them present only once. The genes are TRBV28 and TRBJ2-7; weak D call: TRBD1 (5 bases). The receptor was isolated from a woman aged 60 to 75 in good health, CMV-negative, and a related stem cell transplant donor. Input material: memory CD8+ T cells sorted from blood. CDR3 nucleotide sequence: TGTGCCAGCAGGGCAACGACAGCGAGCTCCTACGAGCAGTACTTC. This gives the protein CASRATTASSYEQYF.